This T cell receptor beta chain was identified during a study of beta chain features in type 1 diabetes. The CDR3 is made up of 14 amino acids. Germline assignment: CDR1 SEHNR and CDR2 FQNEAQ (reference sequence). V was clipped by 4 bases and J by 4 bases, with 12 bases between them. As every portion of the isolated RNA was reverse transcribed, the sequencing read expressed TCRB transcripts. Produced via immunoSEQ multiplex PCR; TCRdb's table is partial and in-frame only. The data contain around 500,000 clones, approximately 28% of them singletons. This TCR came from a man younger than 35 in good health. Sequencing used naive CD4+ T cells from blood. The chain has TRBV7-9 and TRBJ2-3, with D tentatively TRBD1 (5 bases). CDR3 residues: CASSSDSLADTQYF. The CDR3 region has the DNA TGTGCCAGCAGCTCCGACAGCCTAGCAGATACGCAGTATTTT.